These 26 T cell receptor beta chains were all obtained from the same sample, sequenced in a study of T cell responses to AZD1222 COVID-19 vaccine. Measured with immunoSEQ multiplex PCR; TCRdb has only the in-frame clones, and not every one. The data contain 200,000 or so clones, 88% of them singletons. The sequenced sample was peripheral blood, obtained on day 0 of AZD1222 vaccination. The receptor set was obtained from an adult in good health.

This clone has a handful of counts. V is TRBV9 and J is TRBJ2-2, with 12 bases identical to TRBD1. The CDR3 has 19 amino acids. V shed 1 base and J 4 bases; nucleotides not matched to a gene: 11. The germline gives CDR1 SGDLS, CDR2 YYNGEE. This CDR3 reads CASSVSHSGTGGSTGELFF. In DNA form, the CDR3 reads TGTGCCAGCAGCGTATCCCACTCCGGGACAGGGGGCAGCACCGGGGAGCTGTTTTTT.

The gene calls are TRBV11-2 and TRBJ1-3; TRBD1 is a possible D gene (6 bases). Germline values: CDR1 SGHAT, CDR2 FQNNGV. The CDR3 totals 15 residues. Trimming pared 5 bases from V and 4 bases from J, leaving 15 bases between. The CDR3 DNA reads TGTGCCAGCAGCCCCTCCGCCCAGGGGGGAAACACCATATATTTT. It codes for CASSPSAQGGNTIYF.

This chain uses TRBV6-5 with TRBJ1-2; D unresolved. V lost 7 bases and J lost 7, with 16 bases in between. Germline CDR1 and CDR2: MNHEY and SVGAGI. The CDR3 is 13 amino acids. The CDR3 protein is CASTAALLSGYTF. In DNA, the CDR3 is TGTGCCAGCACTGCCGCCCTATTATCTGGCTACACCTTC.

The V gene is TRBV19, the J gene TRBJ2-7; no definite D call. This CDR3 contains 14 residues. CDR1 is LNHDA and CDR2 is SQIVND in the germline V gene (reference sequence). V gave up 4 bases and J gave up 6 bases, with 16 bases separating them. CDR3 sequence reads: CASSSTQRSSEQYF. Here the CDR3 DNA reads TGTGCCAGTAGTAGCACTCAGCGTTCGAGCGAGCAGTACTTC.

Only one count was recorded for this clone. This chain joins TRBV6-4 and TRBJ2-3, with TRBD2 matching over 10 bases. The germline CDR1 and CDR2 sequences are MRHNA and SNTAGT. This CDR3 spans 17 amino acids. J lost 2 bases, V lost 0 bases, and 5 bases had no gene match. The CDR3 DNA reads as TGTGCCAGCAGTGACTCTCGAGCGGGGGGGCCCACAGATACGCAGTATTTT. Its protein is CASSDSRAGGPTDTQYF.

The genes are TRBV25-1 and TRBJ2-2; the D gene could be TRBD1 or TRBD2 (7 bases each). This CDR3 is built from 17 residues. The ends were cut back, 1 base at V and 0 bases at J, with 12 bases in the middle. Germline CDR1 is MGHDK and CDR2 is SYGVNS. This chain's CDR3 is CASSEWSGTANTGELFF. The CDR3 DNA reads TGTGCCAGCAGTGAATGGAGCGGGACAGCGAACACCGGGGAGCTGTTTTTT.

The chain has TRBV3-1 (or the pseudogene TRBV3-2) and TRBJ2-4, with a weak D call TRBD1 (6 bases). The CDR3 spans 17 residues. Germline V gives CDR1 LGHDT, CDR2 YNNKEL (reference sequence). V was clipped by 1 base and J by 9 bases, with 22 bases between them. The CDR3 region is CASSQGLALPLGGIQYF. The CDR3 coding sequence is TGTGCCAGCAGCCAAGGGCTAGCACTGCCCCTAGGGGGCATTCAGTACTTC.

CDR3 nucleotide sequence: TGTGCCAGCAGTTACAACGTCGGGACAGATACGCAGTATTTT. Translated: CASSYNVGTDTQYF. This chain links TRBV28 with TRBJ2-3; the D is unclear. Germline CDR1 MDHEN, CDR2 SYDVKM. Trimming pared 4 bases from V and 3 bases from J, leaving 11 bases between. The CDR3 consists of 14 residues.

J is TRBJ1-1 and V is TRBV5-8, with D unresolved. Trimming removed 4 bases at V and 0 bases at J, with 7 bases between. The CDR3 spans 13 residues. Germline-derived CDR1 and CDR2 are SGHTS and YDEGEE. The CDR3 coding sequence is TGTGCCAGCAGCACCGGATTGAACACTGAAGCTTTCTTT. This codes for CASSTGLNTEAFF.

V usage is TRBV28 and J usage is TRBJ1-3, with no clear D. Germline CDR1 is MDHEN and CDR2 is SYDVKM. V was clipped by 4 bases and J by 9 bases, with 16 bases between them. The CDR3 is made up of 14 amino acids. CDR3 region: CASSSGVPVGTIYF. CDR3 sequence (DNA): TGTGCCAGCAGTTCTGGGGTTCCCGTCGGCACCATATATTTT. Combining the CDR3 with reference TRBV28 and TRBJ1-3 gives the whole variable domain DVKVTQSSRYLVKRTGEKVFLECVQDMDHENMFWYRQDPGLGLRLIYFSYDVKMKEKGDIPEGYSVSREKKERFSLILESASTNQTSMYLCASSSGVPVGTIYFGEGSWLTVV.

The rearrangement links TRBV3-1 (or the pseudogene TRBV3-2) to TRBJ1-6; 8 bases fit TRBD1. This CDR3 has 18 amino acids. J lost 10 bases, V lost 3 bases, and 17 bases had no gene match. Per the germline V gene, CDR1 is LGHDT and CDR2 is YNNKEL (reference sequence). The CDR3 DNA follows: TGTGCCAGCAGCCACAGGGGGCGGGAGGCAACGGAGTGGTCACCCCTCCACTTT. This encodes CASSHRGREATEWSPLHF.

The J gene is TRBJ1-1, the V gene TRBV6-5, with D perhaps matching TRBD1 (6 bases). The V end lost 2 bases, the J end lost 7 bases, and 14 bases lay between the germline ends. Germline V gene lookup returns CDR1 MNHEY and CDR2 SVGAGI. The CDR3 runs 14 residues. The CDR3 is CASSYRQGYNEAFF. The CDR3 nucleotides are TGTGCCAGCAGTTACCGGCAGGGGTATAATGAAGCTTTCTTT.

CDR3 sequence: CASSSLQGAYEQYF. In nucleotides, the CDR3 is TGCGCCAGCAGCTCCCTACAGGGGGCCTACGAGCAGTACTTC. This chain joins TRBV5-1 and TRBJ2-7; 8 bases agree with TRBD1. This CDR3 has 14 residues. Germline V gene sequence: CDR1 SGHRS, CDR2 YFSETQ. J was trimmed by 2 bases and V by 3 bases; bases with no gene match: 4.

The chain is built from TRBV7-3 and TRBJ2-2; possible D gene TRBD2, 5 bases. Trimming took 2 bases from V and 5 from J, leaving 9 bases between them. CDR1 and CDR2 (germline): SGHTA, FQGTGA. This CDR3 has 14 residues. Here the CDR3 DNA reads TGTGCCAGCAGCTTAGAGGGCCGGACCGGGGAGCTGTTTTTT. Its protein is CASSLEGRTGELFF.

This clone was seen a single time. The genes are TRBV6-5 and TRBJ1-2, with unresolved D. The CDR3 consists of 14 residues. Germline loops: CDR1 MNHEY, CDR2 SVGAGI. V was clipped by 5 bases and J by 4 bases, with 14 bases between them. CDR3 region: CASSPMADGYGYTF. CDR3 in DNA: TGTGCCAGCAGTCCTATGGCAGACGGCTATGGCTACACCTTC.

The CDR3 DNA is TGTGCCAGCAGCTTAGGGCCACCCTCCTACGAGCAGTACTTC. It translates to CASSLGPPSYEQYF. The J gene is TRBJ2-7, the V gene TRBV5-5; D not certain. The CDR3 has 14 residues. Germline V lookup: CDR1 SGHKS, CDR2 YYEKEE (reference sequence). The V end was cut by 2 bases, the J end by 0 bases, with 9 bases between. The entire variable domain, with the rest obtained from reference TRBV5-5 and TRBJ2-7, is as follows: DAGVTQSPTHLIKTRGQQVTLRCSPISGHKSVSWYQQVLGQGPQFIFQYYEKEERGRGNFPDRFSARQFPNYSSELNVNALLLGDSALYLCASSLGPPSYEQYFGPGTRLTVT.

The chain links TRBV4-1 to TRBJ1-1; 8 bases are a match to TRBD1. The CDR3 spans 16 residues. Trimming removed 6 bases from V and 1 base from J; junction bases left unmatched: 10. Germline V gene lookup returns CDR1 MGHRA and CDR2 YSYEKL. DNA of the CDR3: TGCGCCAGCAGACAGGGGGTGGCTGGTCGGAACACTGAAGCTTTCTTT. This encodes CASRQGVAGRNTEAFF.

The table lists this clone with a count of one. The gene calls are TRBV5-4 and TRBJ2-7; TRBD2 matches at 9 bases. CDR1 is SGHNT and CDR2 is YYREEE in the germline V gene (reference sequence). The CDR3 totals 15 residues. V lost 4 bases and J lost 3; bases outside the gene matches: 8. CDR3 loop: CASSPEVAGDYEQYF. CDR3 bases: TGTGCCAGCAGCCCCGAAGTAGCGGGGGACTACGAGCAGTACTTC.

This clone was picked up one time. This sequence joins TRBV6-2 or TRBV6-3 and TRBJ2-5, with D possibly matching TRBD1 (5 bases). CDR3 size: 13 residues. The ends were cut back, 4 bases at V and 2 bases at J, with 8 bases in the middle. Germline V gene sequence: CDR1 MNHEY, CDR2 SVGEGT. CDR3 residues: CASSLDIQETQYF. The CDR3 DNA sequence: TGTGCCAGCAGTTTGGACATACAAGAGACCCAGTACTTC.

The gene calls are TRBV6-5 and TRBJ2-1; tentative D call: TRBD2 (5 bases). Trimming shortened V by 6 bases and J by 2 bases, and 14 bases separated the two germline ends. Germline assignment: CDR1 MNHEY and CDR2 SVGAGI. This CDR3 comprises 15 residues. CDR3 sequence reads: CASSRLLGAYNEQFF. CDR3 in DNA: TGTGCCAGCAGCCGACTGTTGGGAGCCTACAATGAGCAGTTCTTC.

The rearrangement links TRBV6-2 or TRBV6-3 to TRBJ2-7; D remains ambiguous. V shed 0 bases and J shed 6 bases, with 9 bases lying between them. This CDR3 region has 13 residues. Germline CDR1 is MNHEY and CDR2 is SVGEGT. DNA for the CDR3: TGTGCCAGCAGTTACTCGTGGGGTTCCGAGCAGTACTTC. Protein product: CASSYSWGSEQYF.

This chain's CDR3 is CASSLDRRTYNEQFF. DNA of the CDR3: TGTGCCAGCAGCCTGGACAGGCGGACCTACAATGAGCAGTTCTTC. The chain combines TRBV16 with TRBJ2-1, with TRBD1 identical over 7 bases. Germline CDR1 KGHSY, CDR2 FQNENV. V was clipped by 4 bases and J by 2 bases; unmatched bases: 5. The CDR3 extends over 15 amino acids.

The chain carries TRBV6-1 and TRBJ2-6; 10 nucleotides match TRBD2. In germline, CDR1 is MNHNS, CDR2 SASEGT. This CDR3 spans 19 amino acids. V lost 4 bases, J lost 0 bases, and 9 bases stayed unmatched. CDR3 DNA sequence: TGTGCCAGCAGTGCTGGACTAGCGGCCTGGTTCTCTGGGGCCAACGTCCTGACTTTC. This translates into CASSAGLAAWFSGANVLTF.

This clone has a single count. The germline gene is not matched at one end of the junction; a read error may be the cause. The chain links TRBV11-2 to TRBJ1-1; the D is unclear. The CDR3 runs 13 residues. Germline V gives CDR1 SGHAT, CDR2 FQNNGV. The CDR3 reads CASSVDRVVEAFF. CDR3 nucleotide sequence: TGTGCCAGCAGCGTAGATCGGGTTGTTGAAGCTTTCTTT.

The chain uses TRBV5-4 and TRBJ2-1; the match to TRBD2 covers 8 bases. The ends lost 0 bases at V and 4 bases at J; junction bases unmatched: 6. Germline assignment: CDR1 SGHNT and CDR2 YYREEE (reference sequence). The CDR3 contains 16 residues. CDR3: CASSLAGTSGYNEQFF. CDR3 sequence (DNA): TGTGCCAGCAGCTTGGCAGGTACTAGCGGTTACAATGAGCAGTTCTTC.

The chain carries TRBV7-2 and TRBJ1-4; TRBD1 agrees at 8 bases. The trim removed 1 base at V and 6 bases at J, leaving 7 bases unmatched. This CDR3 has 16 residues. CDR1 SGHTA and CDR2 FQGNSA come from the germline V gene. The CDR3 loop reads CASSLGRGRRDEKLFF. In DNA form, the CDR3 reads TGTGCCAGCAGCTTAGGCAGGGGGCGGCGGGATGAAAAACTGTTTTTT. The whole variable domain, filled in from reference TRBV7-2 and TRBJ1-4, reads GAGVSQSPSNKVTEKGKDVELRCDPISGHTALYWYRQSLGQGLEFLIYFQGNSAPDKSGLPSDRFSAERTGGSVSTLTIQRTQQEDSAVYLCASSLGRGRRDEKLFFGSGTQLSVL.